Below are 19 T cell receptor beta chains sequenced from a single sample in a study of identical twins. Using its own MiXCR run on the 5' RACE reads, TCRdb lists one record per CDR3 protein. The sample includes around 1.7 million distinct CDR3 sequences, 25% to 35% seen only once; the top ten take more than 0.25%. The sequenced material came from cord blood. The receptor source for this set is a newborn girl in good health.

The table lists this clonotype with a few counts. The V and J genes are TRBV2 and TRBJ2-4; no reliable D call. Germline V gene data show CDR1 as SNHLY and CDR2 as FYNNEI. The CDR3 sequence is 12 residues long. V lost 3 bases to trimming and J lost 13 bases, with 13 bases between them. Written as DNA, the CDR3 is TGTGCCAGCAGTGACCTTATGAAAGAGCAGTACTTC. Translating it yields CASSDLMKEQYF.

This clonotype was counted a single time. The gene calls are TRBV12-3 or TRBV12-4 and TRBJ2-1; tentatively, D is TRBD1 (6 bases). The V and J ends lost 1 base and 4 bases respectively, with 11 bases between them. The CDR3 covers 15 residues. CDR3 DNA sequence: TGTGCCAGCAGTTTAGGCAGGGGAAATTACAATGAGCAGTTCTTC. Amino acids: CASSLGRGNYNEQFF.

This clonotype turned up a few times. V is TRBV24-1 and J is TRBJ2-3, with TRBD2 matching 8 bases. V shed 2 bases, J shed 1 base, and the junction held 16 bases outside the gene matches. This CDR3 contains 20 residues. Germline-derived CDR1 and CDR2 are KGHDR and SFDVKD. The chain's CDR3 is CATSDSVSGTSKRGTDTQYF. CDR3 DNA sequence: TGTGCCACCAGTGATTCGGTTAGCGGGACCTCAAAACGGGGCACAGATACGCAGTATTTT.

This clonotype was seen a handful of times. The chain employs TRBV7-2 and TRBJ2-3, with D perhaps TRBD2 (5 bases). The CDR3 is made up of 15 amino acids. Germline CDR1 reads SGHTA; CDR2 reads FQGNSA. V was pared by 1 base and J by 6 bases, with 14 bases between. This CDR3 reads CASSLVWSGLDTQYF. The CDR3 DNA follows: TGTGCCAGCAGCTTAGTCTGGAGTGGACTTGATACGCAGTATTTT.

This chain uses TRBV5-5 with TRBJ2-1; D is possibly TRBD1 or TRBD2 (5 bases each). This CDR3 spans 14 amino acids. Germline V gene sequence: CDR1 SGHKS, CDR2 YYEKEE (reference sequence). Trimming stripped 0 bases from V and 9 bases from J, with 13 bases between. CDR3 sequence: CASSLGEGTSEQFF. The CDR3, as DNA: TGTGCCAGCAGCTTGGGTGAGGGGACCAGTGAGCAGTTCTTC.

This chain joins TRBV2 and TRBJ2-7; perhaps TRBD2 as D (5 bases). The DNA end favors TRBJ2-5, so the J call may be wrong. The germline gives CDR1 SNHLY, CDR2 FYNNEI. CDR3 length: 13 residues. Written as DNA, the CDR3 is TGTGCCAGCCGGGGATCTAGTCTGGAGACCCAGTACTTC. This translates into CASRGSSLETQYF.

This chain joins TRBV6-1 and TRBJ2-1; 11 nucleotides align to TRBD2. This CDR3 has 14 amino acids. Germline trimming cut 6 bases from V and 9 bases from J; bases unmatched to any gene: 7. Germline lookup yields CDR1 MNHNS and CDR2 SASEGT. CDR3: CASRISSGGPEQFF. The CDR3 region has the DNA TGTGCCAGCAGGATCTCTAGCGGGGGGCCTGAGCAGTTCTTC.

This clonotype occurred many times. V and J are TRBV29-1 and TRBJ2-7; D not certain. V was trimmed by 4 bases and J by 7 bases, leaving 14 bases between them. The CDR3 is made up of 12 amino acids. Germline V gene lookup returns CDR1 SQVTM and CDR2 ANQGSEA. The CDR3 loop reads CSVVTGHGEQYF. The CDR3 coding sequence is TGCAGCGTTGTGACGGGTCACGGGGAGCAGTACTTC.

This clonotype has just a few counts. This sequence joins TRBV10-1 and TRBJ1-1; D perhaps matches TRBD1 (5 bases). The CDR3 has 16 amino acids. Germline V gene sequence: CDR1 WNHNN, CDR2 SYGVQD (reference sequence). Trimming cost V 2 bases and J 0 bases, with 13 bases left between them. The chain's CDR3 is CASSETRGGMNTEAFF. The CDR3 DNA is TGCGCCAGCAGTGAGACTCGCGGGGGGATGAACACTGAAGCTTTCTTT.

The gene calls are TRBV11-2 and TRBJ1-6, with D hard to call. CDR1 SGHAT and CDR2 FQNNGV come from the germline V gene. The CDR3 spans 16 residues. Trimming pared 1 base from V and 2 bases from J, leaving 9 bases between. CDR3 residues: CASSLGSGTYNSPLHF. In DNA, the CDR3 is TGTGCCAGCAGCTTAGGATCGGGAACCTATAATTCACCCCTCCACTTT. Full variable domain (remainder filled in from reference TRBV11-2 and TRBJ1-6): EAGVAQSPRYKIIEKRQSVAFWCNPISGHATLYWYQQILGQGPKLLIQFQNNGVVDDSQLPKDRFSAERLKGVDSTLKIQPAKLEDSAVYLCASSLGSGTYNSPLHFGNGTRLTVT.

This clonotype has just a few counts. The chain is built from TRBV9 and TRBJ2-1; no definite D call. CDR3 size: 15 residues. With 0 bases removed from V and 9 bases from J, the gap between germline ends came to 16 bases. Germline V CDR1 and CDR2: SGDLS, YYNGEE. In DNA, the CDR3 is TGTGCCAGCAGCGTAGAAACCCACTTGGGCACTGAGCAGTTCTTC. Its protein product is CASSVETHLGTEQFF.

This clonotype was seen at least ten times. The chain links TRBV14 to TRBJ2-4; D is unclear. There are 14 residues in the CDR3. The V gene's germline CDR1 is SGHDN and CDR2 FVKESK. V lost 0 bases and J 1 base, leaving 4 bases between the germline ends. CDR3 in amino acids: CASSQERAKNIQYF. The CDR3 DNA is TGTGCCAGCAGCCAAGAGCGGGCCAAAAACATTCAGTACTTC.

The sample holds a few counts of this clonotype. The chain carries TRBV5-1 and TRBJ1-1; unclear D gene. The CDR3 has 14 amino acids. Germline V gives CDR1 SGHRS, CDR2 YFSETQ. V was trimmed by 0 bases and J by 6 bases, leaving 12 bases between them. CDR3 bases: TGCGCCAGCAGCTTGGTAGGTTCCGACGCTGAAGCTTTCTTT. Translation: CASSLVGSDAEAFF.

This clonotype was counted at least ten times. The V and J genes are TRBV28 and TRBJ2-7, with 7 nucleotides matching TRBD2. With V trimmed by 1 base and J by 3 bases, 6 bases remained unmatched. Germline lookup yields CDR1 MDHEN and CDR2 SYDVKM. This CDR3 region has 15 residues. The CDR3 coding sequence is TGTGCCAGCAGTTTATACGGCGGGAGAGGCTACGAGCAGTACTTC. This gives the protein CASSLYGGRGYEQYF.

The rearrangement uses TRBV20-1 and TRBJ2-7; perhaps TRBD1 as D (6 bases). The CDR3 has 14 amino acids. Looked up from germline, CDR1 is DFQATT and CDR2 is SNEGSKA (reference sequence). V lost 3 bases to trimming and J lost 7 bases, with 19 bases between them. As DNA, the CDR3 is TGCAGTGCTAGGCCCGGGACAACCTACAATGAGCAGTACTTC. Its translation: CSARPGTTYNEQYF.

V usage is TRBV6-6 and J usage is TRBJ1-4; D unclear. CDR1 is MNHNY and CDR2 is SVGAGI in the germline V gene (reference sequence). CDR3 length equals 13 residues. With 5 bases removed from V and 7 bases from J, the gap between germline ends came to 11 bases. Here the CDR3 reads CASSPSWREKLFF. The CDR3 region has the DNA TGTGCCAGCAGTCCTAGCTGGCGTGAAAAACTGTTTTTT.

J is TRBJ2-3 and V is TRBV4-2; no firm D call. The CDR3 contains 13 residues. V lost 0 bases and J 14 bases, leaving 15 bases between the germline ends. CDR1 is LGHNA and CDR2 is YNFKEQ in the germline V gene. CDR3 loop: CASSQDLAESGYF. The CDR3 DNA sequence: TGTGCCAGCAGCCAAGATCTGGCGGAATCGGGGTATTTT.

This clonotype was observed a handful of times. The junction and the germline gene differ at one end; a read error may be behind it. This sequence joins TRBV29-1 and TRBJ2-1; a possible D gene is TRBD2 (6 bases). CDR3 size: 12 residues. From germline, CDR1 is SQVTM and CDR2 ANQGSEA. CDR3 coding DNA: TGCAGCATTGAAAGGTCTAGCGATGAGCAGTTCTTC. Translation gives CSIERSSDEQFF.

The J gene is TRBJ2-1, the V gene TRBV27; no clear D. The germline V gene has CDR1 MNHEY and CDR2 SMNVEV (reference sequence). With 6 bases removed from V and 9 bases from J, the gap between germline ends came to 15 bases. The CDR3 extends over 13 amino acids. The CDR3: CASRDRVGGEQFF. Written as DNA, the CDR3 is TGTGCCAGCAGGGACCGGGTTGGTGGTGAGCAGTTCTTC.